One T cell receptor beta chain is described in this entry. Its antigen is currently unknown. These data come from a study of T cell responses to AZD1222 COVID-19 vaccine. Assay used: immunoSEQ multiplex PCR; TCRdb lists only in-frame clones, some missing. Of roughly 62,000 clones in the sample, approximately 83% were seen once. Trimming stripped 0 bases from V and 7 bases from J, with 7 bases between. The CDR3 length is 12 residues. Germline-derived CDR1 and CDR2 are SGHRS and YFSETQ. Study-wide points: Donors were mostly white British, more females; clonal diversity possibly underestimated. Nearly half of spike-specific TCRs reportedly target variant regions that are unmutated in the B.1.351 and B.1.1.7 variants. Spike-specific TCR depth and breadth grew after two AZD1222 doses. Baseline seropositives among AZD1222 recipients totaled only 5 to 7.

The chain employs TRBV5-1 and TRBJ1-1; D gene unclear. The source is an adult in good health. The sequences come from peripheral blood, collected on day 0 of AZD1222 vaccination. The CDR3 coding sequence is TGCGCCAGCAGCTTGGATGAGGATGAAGCTTTCTTT. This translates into CASSLDEDEAFF.